These 2 T cell receptor beta chains share one sample of origin, sequenced in a study of shared clonotypes between healthy human individuals. Method: immunoSEQ multiplex PCR; TCRdb's copy keeps in-frame clones and lacks some. Among hundreds of thousands of clones listed, 76% were seen once. What was sequenced was PBMCs. The receptors derive from a woman in her thirties or forties in good health. Some clones in this sample may be carry-over from other donors' samples.

In this sample, this clone turned up many times. The chain employs TRBV6-1 and TRBJ1-5, with D hard to call. V dropped 6 bases and J dropped 1 base, with 10 bases sitting between them. This CDR3 is built from 14 residues. The germline V gene has CDR1 MNHNS and CDR2 SASEGT. CDR3 sequence reads: CASSPDASNQPQHF. The DNA for the CDR3 is TGTGCCAGCAGCCCGGACGCCAGCAATCAGCCCCAGCATTTT.

Concerning this clone: This likely traces to a read error, being one base from a far larger clone. At the DNA level, this CDR3 is encoded by other sequences in the same sample as well. The V call is TRBV6-4, the J call TRBJ2-3; 8 bases align to TRBD2. This CDR3 comprises 15 residues. Germline-derived CDR1 and CDR2 are MRHNA and SNTAGT. CDR3 region: CASSDSGRATDTQYF. As DNA, the CDR3 is TGTGCCAGCAGTGACTCCGGGAGGGCCACAGATACGCAATATTTT.